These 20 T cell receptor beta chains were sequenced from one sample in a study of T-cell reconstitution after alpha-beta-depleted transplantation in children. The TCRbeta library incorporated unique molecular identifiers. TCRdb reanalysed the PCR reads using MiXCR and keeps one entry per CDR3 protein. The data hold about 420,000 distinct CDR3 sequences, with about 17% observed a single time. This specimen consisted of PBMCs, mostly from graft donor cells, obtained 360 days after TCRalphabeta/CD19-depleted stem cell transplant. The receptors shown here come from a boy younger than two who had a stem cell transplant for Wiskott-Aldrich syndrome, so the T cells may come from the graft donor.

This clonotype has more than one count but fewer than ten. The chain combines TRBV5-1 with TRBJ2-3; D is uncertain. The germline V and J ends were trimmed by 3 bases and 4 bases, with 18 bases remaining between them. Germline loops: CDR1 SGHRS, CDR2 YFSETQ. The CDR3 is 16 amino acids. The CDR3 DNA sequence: TGCGCCAGCAGCTATCGGGCCCAGCTAAGGTCAGATACGCAGTATTTT. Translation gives CASSYRAQLRSDTQYF.

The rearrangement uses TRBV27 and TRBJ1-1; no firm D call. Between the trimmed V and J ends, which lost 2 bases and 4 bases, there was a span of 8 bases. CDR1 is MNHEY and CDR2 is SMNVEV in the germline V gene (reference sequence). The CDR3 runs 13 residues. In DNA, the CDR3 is TGTGCCAGCAGTTTAATGTCTGGCACTGAAGCTTTCTTT. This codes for CASSLMSGTEAFF.

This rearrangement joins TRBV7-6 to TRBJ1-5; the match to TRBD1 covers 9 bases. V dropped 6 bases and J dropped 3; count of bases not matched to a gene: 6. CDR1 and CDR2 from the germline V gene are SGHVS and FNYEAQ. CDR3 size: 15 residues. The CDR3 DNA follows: TGTGCCAGCAGTCTAGGGACAGGGCTCAATCAGCCCCAGCATTTT. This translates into CASSLGTGLNQPQHF.

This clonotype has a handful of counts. This chain's CDR3 is CSARGLGWTGAGSIEQYF. The CDR3 coding sequence is TGCAGTGCTAGAGGCCTTGGTTGGACAGGGGCCGGTAGTATCGAGCAGTACTTC. The rearrangement joins TRBV20-1 to TRBJ2-7, with 9 bases aligning to TRBD1. Germline-derived CDR1 and CDR2 are DFQATT and SNEGSKA (reference sequence). The CDR3 has 18 amino acids. The V segment lost 1 base and the J segment 6 bases; nucleotides outside the gene matches: 19.

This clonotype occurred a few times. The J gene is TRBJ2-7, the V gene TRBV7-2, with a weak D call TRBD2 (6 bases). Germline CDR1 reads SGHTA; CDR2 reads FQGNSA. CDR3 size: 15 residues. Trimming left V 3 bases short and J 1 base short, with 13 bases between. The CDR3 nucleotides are TGTGCCAGCAGCTTCCACGCGGGGCCATCCTACGAGCAGTACTTC. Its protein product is CASSFHAGPSYEQYF.

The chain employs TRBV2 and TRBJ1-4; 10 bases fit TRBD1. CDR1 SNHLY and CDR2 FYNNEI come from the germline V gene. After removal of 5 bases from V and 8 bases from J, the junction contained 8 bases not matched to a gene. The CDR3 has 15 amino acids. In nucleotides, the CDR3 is TGTGCCAGCAGTCCGTTGGGACAGGGGTGGGAAAAACTGTTTTTT. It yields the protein CASSPLGQGWEKLFF.

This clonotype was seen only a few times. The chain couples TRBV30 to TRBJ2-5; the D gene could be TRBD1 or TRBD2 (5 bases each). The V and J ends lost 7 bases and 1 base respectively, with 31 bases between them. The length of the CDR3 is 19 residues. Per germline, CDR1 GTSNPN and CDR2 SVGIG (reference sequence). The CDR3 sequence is CASTLSGTGPIRSQETQYF. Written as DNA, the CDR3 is TGTGCCTCTACACTTTCCGGGACCGGACCGATTAGATCCCAAGAGACCCAGTACTTC.

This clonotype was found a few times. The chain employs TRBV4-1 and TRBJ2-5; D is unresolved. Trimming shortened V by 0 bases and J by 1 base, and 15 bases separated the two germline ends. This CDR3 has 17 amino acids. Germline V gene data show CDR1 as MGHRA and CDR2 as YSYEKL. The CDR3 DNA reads TGCGCCAGCAGCCAAGAAATATGGACGGGCCGCCAAGAGACCCAGTACTTC. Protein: CASSQEIWTGRQETQYF.

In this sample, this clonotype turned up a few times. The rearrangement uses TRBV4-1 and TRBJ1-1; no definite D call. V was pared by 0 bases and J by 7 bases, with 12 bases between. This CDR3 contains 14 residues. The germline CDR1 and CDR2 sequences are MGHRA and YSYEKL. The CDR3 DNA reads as TGCGCCAGCAGCCAAGATGGTCCAGCTCTTGAAGCTTTCTTT. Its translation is CASSQDGPALEAFF.

CDR3 nucleotides: TGCGCCAGCAGCTTGTTCAGCGGGACGGCGAACACCGGGGAGCTGTTTTTT. Translating it yields CASSLFSGTANTGELFF. The rearrangement links TRBV5-1 to TRBJ2-2, with 7 bases fitting TRBD2. Germline V gene sequence: CDR1 SGHRS, CDR2 YFSETQ. Trimming removed 1 base from V and 0 bases from J; junction bases left unmatched: 6. The CDR3 length is 17 residues.

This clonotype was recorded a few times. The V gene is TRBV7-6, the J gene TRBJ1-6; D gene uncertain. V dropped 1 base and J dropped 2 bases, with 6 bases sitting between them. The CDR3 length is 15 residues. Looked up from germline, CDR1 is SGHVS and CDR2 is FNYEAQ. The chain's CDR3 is CASSLDSPYNSPLHF. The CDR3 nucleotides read TGTGCCAGCAGCTTAGACTCGCCCTATAATTCACCCCTCCACTTT.

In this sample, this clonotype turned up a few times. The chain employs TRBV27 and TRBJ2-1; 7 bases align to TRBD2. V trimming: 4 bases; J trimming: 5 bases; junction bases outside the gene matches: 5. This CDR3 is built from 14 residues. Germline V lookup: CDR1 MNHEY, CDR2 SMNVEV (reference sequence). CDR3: CASSWDYRHNEQFF. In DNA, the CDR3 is TGTGCCAGCAGTTGGGACTACCGCCACAATGAGCAGTTCTTC.

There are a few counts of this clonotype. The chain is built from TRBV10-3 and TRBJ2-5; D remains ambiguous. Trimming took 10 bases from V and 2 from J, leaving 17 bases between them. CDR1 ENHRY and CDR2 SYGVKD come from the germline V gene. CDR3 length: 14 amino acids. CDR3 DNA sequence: TGTGCCACCCAGAGCCCCATTGGGCAAGAGACCCAGTACTTC. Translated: CATQSPIGQETQYF.

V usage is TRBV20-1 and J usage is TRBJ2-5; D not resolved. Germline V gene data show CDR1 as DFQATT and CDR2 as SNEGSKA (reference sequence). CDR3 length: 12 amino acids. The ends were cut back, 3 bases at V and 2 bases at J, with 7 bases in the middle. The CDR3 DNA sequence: TGCAGTGCTAGTACAGAACAAGAGACCCAGTACTTC. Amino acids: CSASTEQETQYF.

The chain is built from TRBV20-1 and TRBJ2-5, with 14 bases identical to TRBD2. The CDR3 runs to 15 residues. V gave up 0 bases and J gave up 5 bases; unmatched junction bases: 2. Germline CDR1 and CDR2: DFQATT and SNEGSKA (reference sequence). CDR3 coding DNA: TGCAGTGCTAGAGATAGGACTAGCGGGAGGGAGACCCAGTACTTC. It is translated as CSARDRTSGRETQYF.

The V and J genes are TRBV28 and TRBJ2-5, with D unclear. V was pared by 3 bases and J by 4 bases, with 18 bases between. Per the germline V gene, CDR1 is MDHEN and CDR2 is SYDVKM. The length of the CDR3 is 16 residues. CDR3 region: CASSLDGGSGVETQYF. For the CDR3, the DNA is TGTGCCAGCAGTTTGGATGGTGGGTCAGGCGTAGAGACCCAGTACTTC.

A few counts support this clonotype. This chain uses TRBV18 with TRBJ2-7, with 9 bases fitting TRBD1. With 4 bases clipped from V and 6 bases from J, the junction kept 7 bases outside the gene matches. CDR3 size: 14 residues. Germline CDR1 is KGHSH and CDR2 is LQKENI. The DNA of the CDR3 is TGTGCCAGCTCACTAGGGACAGGGTTTGTCGAGCAGTACTTC. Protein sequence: CASSLGTGFVEQYF.

CDR3 coding DNA: TGCAGTGCTAGTGACGGGATCAACAACGAGCAGTACTTC. It is translated as CSASDGINNEQYF. J is TRBJ2-7 and V is TRBV20-1; maybe TRBD2 (5 bases). Deletions cut 3 bases from V and 5 bases from J, with 14 bases between. The CDR3 length is 13 residues. Per the germline V gene, CDR1 is DFQATT and CDR2 is SNEGSKA (reference sequence).

Here the CDR3 DNA reads TGTGCCACACGGACAGGGGGCCCACGGGGCACTGAAGCTTTCTTT. Translating gives CATRTGGPRGTEAFF. V and J are TRBV10-3 and TRBJ1-1; the match to TRBD1 covers 11 bases. The V gene's germline CDR1 is ENHRY and CDR2 SYGVKD. The V segment lost 10 bases and the J segment 4 bases; nucleotides outside the gene matches: 11. The CDR3 sequence is 15 residues long.

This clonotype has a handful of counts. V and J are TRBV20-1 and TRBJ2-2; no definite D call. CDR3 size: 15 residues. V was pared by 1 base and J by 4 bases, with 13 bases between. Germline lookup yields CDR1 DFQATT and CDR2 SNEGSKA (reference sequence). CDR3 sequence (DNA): TGCAGTGCTAGAGGCCCCAGGCTTTCCACCGGGGAGCTGTTTTTT. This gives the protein CSARGPRLSTGELFF.